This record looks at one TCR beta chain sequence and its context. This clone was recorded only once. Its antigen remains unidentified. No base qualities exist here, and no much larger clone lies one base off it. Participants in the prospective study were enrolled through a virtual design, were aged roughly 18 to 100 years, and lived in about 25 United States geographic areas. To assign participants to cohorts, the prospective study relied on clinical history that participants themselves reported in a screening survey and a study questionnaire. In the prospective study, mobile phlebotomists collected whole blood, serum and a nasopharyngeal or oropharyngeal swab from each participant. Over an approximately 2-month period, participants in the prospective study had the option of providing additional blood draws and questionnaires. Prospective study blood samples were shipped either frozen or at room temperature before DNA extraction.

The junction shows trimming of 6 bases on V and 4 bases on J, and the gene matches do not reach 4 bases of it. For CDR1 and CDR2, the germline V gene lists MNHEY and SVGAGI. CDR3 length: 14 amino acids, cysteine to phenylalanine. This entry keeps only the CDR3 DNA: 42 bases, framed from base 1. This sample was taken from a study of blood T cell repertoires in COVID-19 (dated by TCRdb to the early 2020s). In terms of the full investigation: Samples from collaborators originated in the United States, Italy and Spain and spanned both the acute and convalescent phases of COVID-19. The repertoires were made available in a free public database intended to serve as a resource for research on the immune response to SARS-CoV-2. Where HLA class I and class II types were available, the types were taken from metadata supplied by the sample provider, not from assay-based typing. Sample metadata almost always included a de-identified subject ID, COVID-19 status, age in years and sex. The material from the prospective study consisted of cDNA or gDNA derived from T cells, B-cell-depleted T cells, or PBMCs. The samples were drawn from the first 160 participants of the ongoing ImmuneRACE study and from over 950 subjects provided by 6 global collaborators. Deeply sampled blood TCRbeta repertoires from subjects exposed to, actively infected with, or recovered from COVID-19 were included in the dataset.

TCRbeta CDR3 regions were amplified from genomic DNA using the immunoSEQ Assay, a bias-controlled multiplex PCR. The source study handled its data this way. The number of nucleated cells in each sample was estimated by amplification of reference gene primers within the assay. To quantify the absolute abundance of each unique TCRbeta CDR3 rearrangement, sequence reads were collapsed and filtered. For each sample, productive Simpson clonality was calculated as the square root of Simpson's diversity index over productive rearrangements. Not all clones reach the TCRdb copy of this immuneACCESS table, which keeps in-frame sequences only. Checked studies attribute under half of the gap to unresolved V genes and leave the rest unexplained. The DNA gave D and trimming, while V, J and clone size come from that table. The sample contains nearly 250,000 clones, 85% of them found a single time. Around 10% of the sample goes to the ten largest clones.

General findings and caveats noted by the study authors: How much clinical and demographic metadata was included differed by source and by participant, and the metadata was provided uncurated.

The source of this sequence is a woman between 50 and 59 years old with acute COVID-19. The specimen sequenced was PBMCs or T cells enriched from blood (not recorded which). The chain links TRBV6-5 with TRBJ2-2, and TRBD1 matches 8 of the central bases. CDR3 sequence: CASRLTGGTGELFF. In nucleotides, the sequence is TGTGCCAGCAGACTAACAGGGGGCACCGGGGAGCTGTTTTTT.